The 29 T cell receptor beta chains in this list originate from one sample, sequenced in a study of shared clonotypes between healthy human individuals. Method: immunoSEQ multiplex PCR; TCRdb's copy keeps in-frame clones and lacks some. Among some 690,000 clones listed, roughly 88% were seen once. Source material: memory CD8+ T cells from PBMCs. The subset is: CD45RO+ cells pooled with CCR7-negative TemRA cells. The receptors originated from a man between 18 and 35 years old in good health. Some clones in this sample may be carry-over from other donors' samples.

The chain carries TRBV5-8 and TRBJ2-7; no definite D call. This CDR3 comprises 13 residues. The V gene lost 3 bases and the J gene lost 0 bases, with 7 bases spanning the gap. Germline assignment: CDR1 SGHTS and CDR2 YDEGEE. The CDR3, as DNA: TGTGCCAGCAGCTGGGCGGACTCCTACGAGCAGTACTTC. It is translated as CASSWADSYEQYF.

The CDR3 region is CAIYTPIAGVAYNEQFF. CDR3 DNA sequence: TGTGCCATATATACCCCTATAGCGGGAGTTGCCTACAATGAGCAGTTCTTC. The chain combines TRBV9 with TRBJ2-1; 9 bases fit TRBD2. The trim removed 9 bases at V and 2 bases at J, leaving 15 bases unmatched. CDR3 size: 17 residues. Germline CDR1 is SGDLS and CDR2 is YYNGEE.

The rearrangement joins TRBV5-1 to TRBJ2-1, with 13 positions matching TRBD2. CDR1 SGHRS and CDR2 YFSETQ come from the germline V gene. The V segment lost 0 bases and the J segment 0 bases; nucleotides outside the gene matches: 6. This CDR3 comprises 19 residues. CDR3 bases: TGCGCCAGCAGCTTGGGGAGACTAGCGGGGGGAAGCTCCTACAATGAGCAGTTCTTC. Translation gives CASSLGRLAGGSSYNEQFF.

The chain uses TRBV7-6 and TRBJ1-1; 9 nucleotides align to TRBD1. After removal of 1 base from V and 1 base from J, the junction contained 7 bases not matched to a gene. The CDR3 contains 17 residues. Germline values: CDR1 SGHVS, CDR2 FNYEAQ. The CDR3 bases are TGTGCCAGCAGCTTAGGAAACTCGGGACAGGGGAACACTGAAGCTTTCTTT. Its protein product is CASSLGNSGQGNTEAFF.

V is TRBV27 and J is TRBJ2-7; 10 bases line up with TRBD1. Germline CDR1 is MNHEY and CDR2 is SMNVEV (reference sequence). CDR3 length: 15 residues. Trimming at V came to 2 bases and at J to 6 bases, leaving 7 bases not matched to a gene. The CDR3 here is CASSLLGQGVSEQYF. The CDR3 nucleotides read TGTGCCAGCAGTTTACTTGGACAGGGGGTAAGCGAGCAGTACTTC.

The chain links TRBV9 to TRBJ2-5; 10 positions match TRBD2. The CDR3 contains 18 residues. Germline loops: CDR1 SGDLS, CDR2 YYNGEE. V dropped 3 bases and J dropped 0; count of bases not matched to a gene: 11. CDR3 amino acids: CASSAGASGRYYQETQYF. The DNA for the CDR3 is TGTGCCAGCAGCGCTGGGGCTAGCGGGAGATACTACCAAGAGACCCAGTACTTC. Combining the CDR3 with reference TRBV9 and TRBJ2-5 gives the whole variable domain DSGVTQTPKHLITATGQRVTLRCSPRSGDLSVYWYQQSLDQGLQFLIQYYNGEERAKGNILERFSAQQFPDLHSELNLSSLELGDSALYFCASSAGASGRYYQETQYFGPGTRLLVL.

The chain combines TRBV30 with TRBJ2-7, with TRBD1 identical over 9 bases. This CDR3 comprises 14 residues. Trimming removed 4 bases from V and 3 bases from J; junction bases left unmatched: 7. Germline V gives CDR1 GTSNPN, CDR2 SVGIG (reference sequence). CDR3 in DNA: TGTGCCTGGACCTTGGGACAGGGAGTCTACGAGCAGTACTTC. As protein: CAWTLGQGVYEQYF. Variable domain in full (rest from reference TRBV30 and TRBJ2-7): SQTIHQWPATLVQPVGSPLSLECTVEGTSNPNLYWYRQAAGRGLQLLFYSVGIGQISSEVPQNLSASRPQDRQFILSSKKLLLSDSGFYLCAWTLGQGVYEQYFGPGTRLTVT.

V is TRBV18 and J is TRBJ2-5; unclear D gene. The ends were cut back, 2 bases at V and 6 bases at J, with 13 bases in the middle. Germline V gene sequence: CDR1 KGHSH, CDR2 LQKENI. CDR3 length: 14 amino acids. The CDR3 reads CASSPWASRKTQYF. In DNA form, the CDR3 reads TGTGCCAGCTCACCATGGGCGAGTCGAAAGACCCAGTACTTC.

J is TRBJ2-7 and V is TRBV9; 9 bases align to TRBD2. J lost 1 base, V lost 4 bases, and 9 bases had no gene match. The germline CDR1 and CDR2 sequences are SGDLS and YYNGEE. The length of the CDR3 is 16 residues. The CDR3: CASSHGPAGGSYEQYF. In nucleotides, the CDR3 is TGTGCCAGCAGCCATGGACCAGCGGGGGGATCCTACGAGCAGTACTTC. The entire variable domain, with the rest obtained from reference TRBV9 and TRBJ2-7, is as follows: DSGVTQTPKHLITATGQRVTLRCSPRSGDLSVYWYQQSLDQGLQFLIQYYNGEERAKGNILERFSAQQFPDLHSELNLSSLELGDSALYFCASSHGPAGGSYEQYFGPGTRLTVT.

The chain recombines TRBV10-3 with TRBJ2-1; D may be TRBD2 (5 bases). V shed 0 bases and J shed 15 bases, with 12 bases lying between them. Per the germline V gene, CDR1 is ENHRY and CDR2 is SYGVKD. CDR3 length: 12 amino acids. The chain's CDR3 is CAISESTSGRFF. In DNA form, the CDR3 reads TGTGCCATCAGTGAGTCGACCAGCGGTCGGTTCTTC.

The rearrangement links TRBV7-9 to TRBJ2-7; no firm D call. The CDR3 runs 15 residues. Between the trimmed V and J ends, which lost 5 bases and 3 bases, there was a span of 17 bases. CDR1 is SEHNR, CDR2 FQNEAQ, per germline (reference sequence). The CDR3 loop reads CASSLGYSLHYEQYF. CDR3 bases: TGTGCCAGCAGCCTTGGGTACAGTTTGCACTACGAGCAGTACTTC.

Details on this clone: Other DNA sequences in this specimen translate into the identical CDR3. The V gene is TRBV9, the J gene TRBJ2-7, with 8 bases aligning to TRBD1. Losses at the gene ends were 2 bases for V and 4 bases for J; bases not matched to a gene: 2. Per germline, CDR1 SGDLS and CDR2 YYNGEE. The CDR3 spans 13 residues. The DNA of the CDR3 is TGTGCCAGCAGCGTCGACAGGGGATACGAGCAGTACTTC. This encodes CASSVDRGYEQYF. Supplemented by reference TRBV9 and TRBJ2-7, the full variable domain reads DSGVTQTPKHLITATGQRVTLRCSPRSGDLSVYWYQQSLDQGLQFLIQYYNGEERAKGNILERFSAQQFPDLHSELNLSSLELGDSALYFCASSVDRGYEQYFGPGTRLTVT.

This rearrangement joins TRBV2 to TRBJ2-1, with 7 positions matching TRBD1. V dropped 8 bases and J dropped 12; count of bases not matched to a gene: 4. This CDR3 is 10 amino acids long. Per germline, CDR1 SNHLY and CDR2 FYNNEI. CDR3 region: CASRQGAQFF. DNA for the CDR3: TGTGCCAGCCGACAGGGTGCGCAGTTCTTC.

V gene TRBV6-5 combines with J gene TRBJ1-1, with D hard to call. V was pared by 7 bases and J by 6 bases, with 9 bases between. Germline CDR1 reads MNHEY; CDR2 reads SVGAGI. There are 11 residues in the CDR3. The CDR3 reads CASNPPPEAFF. CDR3 DNA sequence: TGTGCCAGCAACCCGCCGCCTGAAGCTTTCTTT.

The chain is built from TRBV7-9 and TRBJ2-7; 9 positions agree with TRBD1. With V trimmed by 5 bases and J by 5 bases, 7 bases remained unmatched. CDR1 and CDR2 (germline): SEHNR, FQNEAQ (reference sequence). This CDR3 is built from 14 residues. CDR3 loop: CASSAGQGWHEQYF. The CDR3 DNA sequence: TGTGCCAGCAGCGCGGGACAGGGTTGGCACGAGCAGTACTTC.

This chain connects TRBV9 to TRBJ2-1; 10 nucleotides align to TRBD2. CDR1 SGDLS and CDR2 YYNGEE come from the germline V gene. This CDR3 is built from 16 residues. The ends lost 0 bases at V and 3 bases at J; junction bases unmatched: 3. CDR3 sequence: CASSVGASGSYNEQFF. The CDR3 coding sequence is TGTGCCAGCAGCGTAGGGGCTAGCGGGAGCTACAATGAGCAGTTCTTC.

As to this clone: Other DNA sequences from this sample encode an identical CDR3 as well. The chain carries TRBV5-1 and TRBJ2-1; D uncertain. V shed 2 bases and J shed 7 bases, with 4 bases lying between them. Per germline, CDR1 SGHRS and CDR2 YFSETQ. The CDR3 sequence is 11 residues long. The CDR3 DNA follows: TGCGCCAGCAGCTTAGGAAATGAGCAGTTCTTC. It yields the protein CASSLGNEQFF.

The genes are TRBV6-5 and TRBJ1-4; maybe TRBD1 (6 bases). Germline V gives CDR1 MNHEY, CDR2 SVGAGI. This CDR3 region has 14 residues. V was clipped by 5 bases and J by 6 bases, with 13 bases between them. CDR3 protein: CASSVRGRDEKLFF. CDR3 nucleotides: TGTGCCAGCAGTGTCAGGGGTCGGGATGAAAAACTGTTTTTT.

The rearrangement uses TRBV7-9 and TRBJ2-1; D is undetermined. CDR3 size: 14 residues. Germline-derived CDR1 and CDR2 are SEHNR and FQNEAQ (reference sequence). The ends were cut back, 2 bases at V and 5 bases at J, with 10 bases in the middle. The CDR3 nucleotides read TGTGCCAGCAGCTTATTCGTCTTGGACAATGAGCAGTTCTTC. Protein product: CASSLFVLDNEQFF. The entire variable domain, with the rest obtained from reference TRBV7-9 and TRBJ2-1, is as follows: DTGVSQNPRHKITKRGQNVTFRCDPISEHNRLYWYRQTLGQGPEFLTYFQNEAQLEKSRLLSDRFSAERPKGSFSTLEIQRTEQGDSAMYLCASSLFVLDNEQFFGPGTRLTVL.

V and J are TRBV27 and TRBJ2-7; the D gene is possibly TRBD2 (6 bases). CDR3 size: 15 residues. Trimming took 7 bases from V and 4 from J, leaving 20 bases between them. CDR1 and CDR2 (germline): MNHEY, SMNVEV (reference sequence). The CDR3 DNA is TGTGCCAGCACCCTAAGGGCGGGGAAGACTTACGAGCAGTACTTC. It yields the protein CASTLRAGKTYEQYF.

The chain employs TRBV2 and TRBJ1-1; D is ambiguous. The V gene's germline CDR1 is SNHLY and CDR2 FYNNEI. Deletions cut 1 base from V and 7 bases from J, with 7 bases between. The CDR3 loop spans 12 amino acids. The CDR3 here is CASSEGFDEAFF. CDR3 bases: TGTGCCAGCAGTGAAGGGTTCGATGAAGCTTTCTTT.

In its sample, this clone was seen once. V gene TRBV7-2 combines with J gene TRBJ2-3; 13 bases line up with TRBD2. This CDR3 contains 16 residues. With 8 bases clipped from V and 6 bases from J, the junction kept 11 bases outside the gene matches. Germline V gene lookup returns CDR1 SGHTA and CDR2 FQGNSA. CDR3 nucleotides: TGTGCCAGCGGCGCATGGACTAGCGGGAGAGGGGATACGCAGTATTTT. Protein sequence: CASGAWTSGRGDTQYF.

With respect to this clone: The same CDR3 also results from other DNA sequences found in this sample. The chain is built from TRBV5-1 and TRBJ2-7; tentatively, D is TRBD1 or TRBD2 (5 bases each). Germline CDR1 is SGHRS and CDR2 is YFSETQ. The ends were cut back, 0 bases at V and 2 bases at J, with 9 bases in the middle. CDR3 size: 14 residues. Here the CDR3 DNA reads TGCGCCAGCAGCTTGGGCCGGGACCCCTACGAGCAGTACTTC. It translates to CASSLGRDPYEQYF. The complete variable domain, with remaining parts taken from reference TRBV5-1 and TRBJ2-7, reads KAGVTQTPRYLIKTRGQQVTLSCSPISGHRSVSWYQQTPGQGLQFLFEYFSETQRNKGNFPGRFSGRQFSNSRSEMNVSTLELGDSALYLCASSLGRDPYEQYFGPGTRLTVT.

This sequence joins TRBV5-1 and TRBJ1-4; D gene uncertain. This CDR3 is built from 15 residues. The V end was cut by 4 bases, the J end by 5 bases, with 15 bases between. Germline CDR1 is SGHRS and CDR2 is YFSETQ. CDR3 in DNA: TGCGCCAGCAGCAGAACGGATGAGAGGAATGAAAAACTGTTTTTT. Translating gives CASSRTDERNEKLFF. Complete variable domain (other parts from reference TRBV5-1 and TRBJ1-4): KAGVTQTPRYLIKTRGQQVTLSCSPISGHRSVSWYQQTPGQGLQFLFEYFSETQRNKGNFPGRFSGRQFSNSRSEMNVSTLELGDSALYLCASSRTDERNEKLFFGSGTQLSVL.

The chain couples TRBV27 to TRBJ2-1; the match to TRBD2 covers 7 bases. V lost 5 bases and J lost 4; bases outside the gene matches: 11. CDR1 and CDR2 from the germline V gene are MNHEY and SMNVEV (reference sequence). The CDR3 contains 16 residues. The CDR3 loop reads CASSPPGLRLYNEQFF. CDR3 DNA: TGTGCCAGCAGTCCCCCGGGACTACGCCTTTACAATGAGCAGTTCTTC.

The V and J genes are TRBV18 and TRBJ1-2; the match to TRBD1 covers 10 bases. The CDR3 is 18 residues long. The junction had 10 bases not matched to a gene; V was cut back by 3 bases and J by 0 bases. The germline V gene has CDR1 KGHSH and CDR2 LQKENI. The CDR3: CASSPWDRGEATNYGYTF. CDR3 nucleotides: TGTGCCAGCTCACCTTGGGACAGGGGTGAGGCTACTAACTATGGCTACACCTTC.

The chain joins TRBV28 to TRBJ2-1; D is unclear. The ends were cut back, 1 base at V and 7 bases at J, with 14 bases in the middle. This CDR3 has 15 residues. Per the germline V gene, CDR1 is MDHEN and CDR2 is SYDVKM. CDR3 in DNA: TGTGCCAGCAGTTTATTGCCAGAGCCGAGGAATGAGCAGTTCTTC. Translation: CASSLLPEPRNEQFF.

The V and J genes are TRBV14 and TRBJ2-7; 8 bases are shared with TRBD1. V shed 1 base and J 3 bases; nucleotides not matched to a gene: 11. The germline V gene encodes CDR1 SGHDN and CDR2 FVKESK. This CDR3 has 17 amino acids. Written as DNA, the CDR3 is TGTGCCAGCAGCCAAGTGGACCCGGGACAGGCTATCTACGAGCAGTACTTC. Residues: CASSQVDPGQAIYEQYF. Full variable domain (missing parts from reference TRBV14 and TRBJ2-7): EAGVTQFPSHSVIEKGQTVTLRCDPISGHDNLYWYRRVMGKEIKFLLHFVKESKQDESGMPNNRFLAERTGGTYSTLKVQPAELEDSGVYFCASSQVDPGQAIYEQYFGPGTRLTVT.

The V and J genes are TRBV2 and TRBJ2-1, with D possibly matching TRBD2 (6 bases). The CDR3 is 17 amino acids. V was pared by 8 bases and J by 5 bases, with 25 bases between. The V gene's germline CDR1 is SNHLY and CDR2 FYNNEI. The CDR3 bases are TGTGCCAGCCGATCACCATCCAGCGGGCCCCCCGACAATGAGCAGTTCTTC. Amino acids: CASRSPSSGPPDNEQFF.